The 32 T cell receptor beta chains presented below share a single source sample, sequenced in a study of blood T cell repertoires in COVID-19. The method was immunoSEQ multiplex PCR; TCRdb's version includes in-frame clones alone and lacks a portion of them. The sample records 140,000 to 150,000 clones, about 90% being singletons. The sequencing sample was made of peripheral blood. All receptors derive from a woman aged 45-65 years with acute or convalescent COVID-19.

V is TRBV7-9 and J is TRBJ1-4, with D unclear. The CDR3 length is 12 residues. V lost 5 bases and J lost 9, with 10 bases in between. Germline CDR1 is SEHNR and CDR2 is FQNEAQ (reference sequence). The CDR3 protein is CASSPATQKLFF. CDR3 DNA sequence: TGTGCCAGCAGCCCAGCGACTCAAAAACTGTTTTTT. The variable domain in full, with the rest retrieved from reference TRBV7-9 and TRBJ1-4, is DTGVSQNPRHKITKRGQNVTFRCDPISEHNRLYWYRQTLGQGPEFLTYFQNEAQLEKSRLLSDRFSAERPKGSFSTLEIQRTEQGDSAMYLCASSPATQKLFFGSGTQLSVL.

The chain has TRBV2 and TRBJ1-5; D gene ambiguous. Deletions cut 4 bases from V and 4 bases from J, with 11 bases between. The V gene's germline CDR1 is SNHLY and CDR2 FYNNEI. The CDR3 contains 14 residues. CDR3 in DNA: TGTGCCAGCAGTGCGAACAGCCCAAATCAGCCCCAGCATTTT. This gives the protein CASSANSPNQPQHF.

This clone was seen only once. The chain carries TRBV18 and TRBJ2-7, with TRBD1 identical over 7 bases. Germline V gene data show CDR1 as KGHSH and CDR2 as LQKENI. This CDR3 spans 14 amino acids. V was pared by 3 bases and J by 2 bases, with 4 bases of the junction left unmatched. The CDR3, as DNA: TGTGCCAGCTCACCGGACAGGAATCCCTACGAGCAGTACTTC. Translating it yields CASSPDRNPYEQYF. The variable domain in full, with the rest retrieved from reference TRBV18 and TRBJ2-7, is NAGVMQNPRHLVRRRGQEARLRCSPMKGHSHVYWYRQLPEEGLKFMVYLQKENIIDESGMPKERFSAEFPKEGPSILRIQQVVRGDSAAYFCASSPDRNPYEQYFGPGTRLTVT.

This clone appeared once. The V call is TRBV6-1, the J call TRBJ1-4; 8 bases fit TRBD1. The V and J ends lost 0 bases and 2 bases, in that order; junction bases with no gene match: 5. Germline-derived CDR1 and CDR2 are MNHNS and SASEGT. The CDR3 covers 17 residues. In DNA, the CDR3 is TGTGCCAGCAGTGAAGCCGGCAGGGGGCTTACTAATGAAAAACTGTTTTTT. Translated: CASSEAGRGLTNEKLFF.

The rearrangement joins TRBV5-1 to TRBJ1-4, with TRBD1 matching over 9 bases. V dropped 1 base and J dropped 7; count of bases not matched to a gene: 5. The CDR3 spans 15 residues. Germline CDR1 and CDR2: SGHRS and YFSETQ. The CDR3 here is CASSLIGDRVEKLFF. CDR3 sequence (DNA): TGCGCCAGCAGCTTGATTGGGGACAGGGTTGAAAAACTGTTTTTT. The full variable domain, rest sourced from reference TRBV5-1 and TRBJ1-4, is KAGVTQTPRYLIKTRGQQVTLSCSPISGHRSVSWYQQTPGQGLQFLFEYFSETQRNKGNFPGRFSGRQFSNSRSEMNVSTLELGDSALYLCASSLIGDRVEKLFFGSGTQLSVL.

The chain recombines TRBV7-8 with TRBJ2-7; 8 nucleotides align to TRBD2. The CDR3 consists of 15 residues. V lost 2 bases, J lost 7 bases, and 10 bases stayed unmatched. CDR1 is SGHVS and CDR2 is FQNEAQ in the germline V gene. The CDR3 spells CASSLSSGRFGEQYF. In DNA, the CDR3 is TGTGCCAGCAGCTTAAGCAGCGGGAGATTCGGTGAGCAGTACTTC.

The rearrangement joins TRBV25-1 to TRBJ2-1, with 11 bases lining up with TRBD2. The ends lost 7 bases at V and 6 bases at J; junction bases unmatched: 5. The CDR3 runs 14 residues. Germline CDR1 is MGHDK and CDR2 is SYGVNS. CDR3 loop: CASTTSGRPNEQFF. The DNA for the CDR3 is TGTGCCAGCACTACTAGCGGGAGACCCAATGAGCAGTTCTTC.

This chain connects TRBV18 to TRBJ2-2; 9 bases align to TRBD2. The CDR3 extends over 15 amino acids. The junction had 6 bases not matched to a gene; V was cut back by 6 bases and J by 4 bases. Per germline, CDR1 KGHSH and CDR2 LQKENI. The CDR3, as DNA: TGTGCCAGCTCTCGGCCTAGCGGGATCACCGGGGAGCTGTTTTTT. Translation gives CASSRPSGITGELFF.

The V and J genes are TRBV5-1 and TRBJ2-7, with a tentative D call TRBD1 (6 bases). V was pared by 3 bases and J by 2 bases, with 12 bases between. Per germline, CDR1 SGHRS and CDR2 YFSETQ. CDR3 length: 14 residues. The CDR3 reads CASSSQGTAYEQYF. The CDR3 DNA reads TGCGCCAGCAGCTCACAGGGAACTGCCTACGAGCAGTACTTC.

J is TRBJ1-2 and V is TRBV27, with TRBD1 matching over 8 bases. Trimming removed 8 bases from V and 4 bases from J; junction bases left unmatched: 0. The length of the CDR3 is 11 residues. Germline CDR1 MNHEY, CDR2 SMNVEV (reference sequence). The CDR3 region has the DNA TGTGCCAGCGGACAGGGCTATGGCTACACCTTC. As protein: CASGQGYGYTF.

This sequence joins TRBV5-1 and TRBJ2-2, with 9 nucleotides matching TRBD2. The V segment lost 4 bases and the J segment 3 bases; nucleotides outside the gene matches: 4. Per the germline V gene, CDR1 is SGHRS and CDR2 is YFSETQ. CDR3 length: 15 amino acids. CDR3 sequence (DNA): TGCGCCAGCAGCCCGCGGGGGGGCGACACCGGGGAGCTGTTTTTT. It encodes CASSPRGGDTGELFF.

The chain is built from TRBV9 and TRBJ2-1; the match to TRBD2 covers 13 bases. The CDR3 has 16 amino acids. V lost 4 bases, J lost 4 bases, and 5 bases stayed unmatched. From germline, CDR1 is SGDLS and CDR2 YYNGEE. Here the CDR3 reads CASSLTSGREYNEQFF. For the CDR3, the DNA is TGTGCCAGCAGCTTAACTAGCGGGAGGGAATACAATGAGCAGTTCTTC.

This chain uses TRBV7-2 with TRBJ1-2; TRBD1 matches 10 bases. The CDR3 covers 16 residues. Germline CDR1 SGHTA, CDR2 FQGNSA. V lost 5 bases to trimming and J lost 3 bases; unmatched junction nucleotides: 9. The CDR3, as DNA: TGTGCCAGCAGCCAAAGACAGGGGGCGCTGGACTATGGCTACACCTTC. Its translation is CASSQRQGALDYGYTF.

The chain couples TRBV7-9 to TRBJ1-2; 8 bases fit TRBD1. From germline, CDR1 is SEHNR and CDR2 FQNEAQ (reference sequence). V was clipped by 8 bases and J by 4 bases; unmatched bases: 15. This CDR3 is built from 16 residues. CDR3 sequence reads: CASLPTGAGGFYGYTF. The DNA for the CDR3 is TGTGCCAGCTTACCCACGGGGGCAGGGGGCTTCTATGGCTACACCTTC. The whole variable domain, filled in from reference TRBV7-9 and TRBJ1-2, reads DTGVSQNPRHKITKRGQNVTFRCDPISEHNRLYWYRQTLGQGPEFLTYFQNEAQLEKSRLLSDRFSAERPKGSFSTLEIQRTEQGDSAMYLCASLPTGAGGFYGYTFGSGTRLTVV.

This chain connects TRBV5-4 to TRBJ1-5; a weak D match, TRBD1 (6 bases). CDR3 size: 16 residues. Looked up from germline, CDR1 is SGHNT and CDR2 is YYREEE (reference sequence). The ends were cut back, 4 bases at V and 1 base at J, with 15 bases in the middle. As DNA, the CDR3 is TGTGCCAGCAGCCTGGGAGGGGGGGCAAGCAATCAGCCCCAGCATTTT. It encodes CASSLGGGASNQPQHF.

The chain uses TRBV5-4 and TRBJ1-1, with D unclear. The ends were cut back, 0 bases at V and 7 bases at J, with 10 bases in the middle. CDR3 length equals 13 residues. The germline V gene encodes CDR1 SGHNT and CDR2 YYREEE (reference sequence). The CDR3 protein is CASSLAGTDEAFF. As DNA, the CDR3 is TGTGCCAGCAGCTTGGCTGGAACAGATGAAGCTTTCTTT.

V usage is TRBV7-3 and J usage is TRBJ2-1; the match to TRBD2 covers 12 bases. This CDR3 spans 17 amino acids. V trimming: 4 bases; J trimming: 3 bases; junction bases outside the gene matches: 7. The germline V gene encodes CDR1 SGHTA and CDR2 FQGTGA. In DNA, the CDR3 is TGTGCCAGCAGCTCCCGGACTAGCGGGAAACTCTACAATGAGCAGTTCTTC. This codes for CASSSRTSGKLYNEQFF.

The chain links TRBV7-9 to TRBJ1-4, with TRBD1 matching over 7 bases. V lost 5 bases and J lost 4; bases outside the gene matches: 10. The CDR3 is 16 amino acids. Germline V gene data show CDR1 as SEHNR and CDR2 as FQNEAQ (reference sequence). The CDR3 loop is CASSVSSGTVNEKLFF. The CDR3 region has the DNA TGTGCCAGCAGCGTCTCTTCCGGGACAGTTAATGAAAAACTGTTTTTT. Filled out from reference TRBV7-9 and TRBJ1-4, the complete variable domain reads DTGVSQNPRHKITKRGQNVTFRCDPISEHNRLYWYRQTLGQGPEFLTYFQNEAQLEKSRLLSDRFSAERPKGSFSTLEIQRTEQGDSAMYLCASSVSSGTVNEKLFFGSGTQLSVL.

The V gene is TRBV21-1, the J gene TRBJ2-3; the table's D gene call, TRBD2, was not cross checked with the DNA. TRBV21-1 is assigned pseudogene status. This CDR3 contains 16 residues. In DNA, the CDR3 is TGTGCCAGCAGCCAGAGAGGTCCCGGGAGTACAGATACGCAGTATTTT. It yields the protein CASSQRGPGSTDTQYF.

The chain joins TRBV4-1 to TRBJ2-7; the D gene is possibly TRBD2 (5 bases). Germline V gene lookup returns CDR1 MGHRA and CDR2 YSYEKL. Deletions cut 0 bases from V and 2 bases from J, with 14 bases between. CDR3 size: 16 residues. CDR3 in DNA: TGCGCCAGCAGCCAAGATCCTCCTAGCAGAGCCTACGAGCAGTACTTC. Translated: CASSQDPPSRAYEQYF.

This clone was observed a single time. The chain joins TRBV19 to TRBJ2-2; D might be TRBD1 (5 bases). Germline assignment: CDR1 LNHDA and CDR2 SQIVND (reference sequence). The CDR3 sequence is 17 residues long. The V end lost 3 bases, the J end lost 2 bases, and 16 bases lay between the germline ends. CDR3 nucleotide sequence: TGTGCCAGTAGTATTACAGGCGTGTCAGGCAACACCGGGGAGCTGTTTTTT. It yields the protein CASSITGVSGNTGELFF. Variable domain in full (rest from reference TRBV19 and TRBJ2-2): DGGITQSPKYLFRKEGQNVTLSCEQNLNHDAMYWYRQDPGQGLRLIYYSQIVNDFQKGDIAEGYSVSREKKESFPLTVTSAQKNPTAFYLCASSITGVSGNTGELFFGEGSRLTVL.

V and J are TRBV18 and TRBJ2-3; 8 positions match TRBD1. V was clipped by 6 bases and J by 1 base; unmatched bases: 9. This CDR3 region has 16 residues. CDR1 KGHSH and CDR2 LQKENI come from the germline V gene. The CDR3: CASSPRQGSGTDTQYF. The DNA of the CDR3 is TGTGCCAGCTCGCCTCGACAGGGGTCTGGCACAGATACGCAGTATTTT.

This clone was recorded only once. This rearrangement joins TRBV9 to TRBJ2-7; no firm D call. V was trimmed by 2 bases and J by 2 bases, leaving 8 bases between them. There are 13 residues in the CDR3. The germline gives CDR1 SGDLS, CDR2 YYNGEE. The CDR3 sequence: CASSVEATYEQYF. The CDR3, as DNA: TGTGCCAGCAGCGTCGAGGCCACCTACGAGCAGTACTTC.

The rearrangement uses TRBV11-2 and TRBJ1-4; 7 positions match TRBD1. The CDR3 is made up of 14 amino acids. V dropped 5 bases and J dropped 6; count of bases not matched to a gene: 6. Germline CDR1 and CDR2: SGHAT and FQNNGV. The CDR3 loop is CASSPGTVHEKLFF. For the CDR3, the DNA is TGTGCCAGCAGCCCTGGGACAGTACATGAAAAACTGTTTTTT.

The V and J genes are TRBV2 and TRBJ2-5, with D tentatively TRBD2 (6 bases). CDR1 and CDR2 (germline): SNHLY, FYNNEI. Trimming removed 4 bases at V and 4 bases at J, with 10 bases between. The CDR3 loop spans 13 amino acids. The CDR3 region is CASSAPSAETQYF. The DNA for the CDR3 is TGTGCCAGCAGTGCGCCTAGCGCAGAGACCCAGTACTTC.

The chain carries TRBV21-1 and TRBJ2-2; TRBD1, the table's D call, was not compared with the DNA. TRBV21-1 is annotated as a pseudogene. The CDR3 has 17 amino acids. The chain's CDR3 is CASSKSATGGGTGELFF. The CDR3 region has the DNA TGTGCCAGCAGCAAAAGCGCGACAGGGGGCGGCACCGGGGAGCTGTTTTTT.

The chain couples TRBV19 to TRBJ1-6; a possible D gene is TRBD1 (5 bases). The CDR3 consists of 16 residues. Trimming stripped 6 bases from V and 8 bases from J, with 20 bases between. Germline CDR1 is LNHDA and CDR2 is SQIVND (reference sequence). CDR3 bases: TGTGCCAGTAGATTGGGCACACGGGGGAACGATTCACCCCTCCACTTT. Translating gives CASRLGTRGNDSPLHF.

CDR3 in DNA: TGTGCCAGCAGCGGAGGAGGTCCCGGCCCCTTAGGCTATGGCTACACCTTC. Translating gives CASSGGGPGPLGYGYTF. This chain connects TRBV9 to TRBJ1-2; D is uncertain. Trimming removed 3 bases from V and 4 bases from J, with 22 bases in between. The CDR3 totals 17 residues. In germline, CDR1 is SGDLS, CDR2 YYNGEE.

This chain uses TRBV2 with TRBJ1-2; TRBD1 might be the D (6 bases). V lost 4 bases, J lost 4 bases, and 10 bases lay in between. The CDR3 extends over 13 amino acids. The V gene's germline CDR1 is SNHLY and CDR2 FYNNEI. The CDR3 DNA follows: TGTGCCAGCAGTGGACAGGTTACCTATGGCTACACCTTC. It codes for CASSGQVTYGYTF.

J is TRBJ1-6 and V is TRBV5-4, with D perhaps TRBD1 (5 bases). This CDR3 is built from 15 residues. V was shortened by 4 bases and J by 6 bases, with 14 bases between the two germline ends. Germline CDR1 SGHNT, CDR2 YYREEE (reference sequence). The chain's CDR3 is CASSRQGTRNSPLHF. DNA of the CDR3: TGTGCCAGCAGCCGTCAGGGAACGCGTAATTCACCCCTCCACTTT.

This chain links TRBV18 with TRBJ2-1; TRBD1 matches at 11 bases. CDR1 and CDR2 from the germline V gene are KGHSH and LQKENI. The CDR3 runs 16 residues. The V gene end was trimmed by 0 bases and the J gene end by 5 bases; junction bases not matched to a gene: 3. DNA for the CDR3: TGTGCCAGCTCACCACCCGGGACAGGGGGTGACAATGAGCAGTTCTTC. It is translated as CASSPPGTGGDNEQFF.

The chain joins TRBV19 to TRBJ1-6; D is ambiguous. V gave up 5 bases and J gave up 14 bases, with 19 bases separating them. This CDR3 has 14 amino acids. Per the germline V gene, CDR1 is LNHDA and CDR2 is SQIVND (reference sequence). CDR3 region: CASSGAESPGALHF. The CDR3 DNA reads TGTGCCAGTAGTGGAGCAGAATCTCCCGGGGCCCTCCACTTT.